Listed below are T cell receptor beta chains from one sample, sequenced in a study of long-term antiretroviral therapy in people with HIV. Sequencing used immunoSEQ multiplex PCR; TCRdb keeps in-frame clones, though not all of them. The repertoire holds roughly 20,000 clones, around 84% seen once, with around 3.7% in the top ten. The sequencing used unsorted PBMCs, collected 1.9 years after starting antiretroviral therapy. The source is a woman aged 50 to 60 with HIV. Each CDR3 is given with its conserved first and last residue. D genes are given only for firm matches. A clone size is listed for some rows: how often the clone was seen (once, few, many), or a class if it is expanded.

clone_size,j_call,d_call,v_call,cdr3_aa,cdr3_nt
-,TRBJ1-1,-,TRBV4-3,CASSRNRDRNTEAFF,TGCGCCAGCAGCCGAAACAGGGATCGGAACACTGAAGCTTTCTTT
-,TRBJ1-4,-,TRBV15,CATSRDRDGRSEKLFF,TGTGCCACCAGCAGAGATAGGGACGGGAGAAGTGAAAAACTGTTTTTT
-,TRBJ2-3,-,TRBV5-8,CASSLVTRRGTDTQYF,TGTGCCAGCAGCTTGGTGACCCGTAGGGGAACAGATACGCAGTATTTT
-,TRBJ2-7,TRBD1,TRBV7-6,CASSLVEDGRGTYEQYF,TGTGCCAGCAGCTTAGTTGAGGACGGCAGGGGGACCTACGAGCAGTACTTC
-,TRBJ2-6,-,TRBV5-4,CASSSGGANVLTF,TGTGCCAGCAGCTCGGGTGGGGCCAACGTCCTGACTTTC
once,TRBJ1-5,-,TRBV6-5,CASSKGQSNQPQHF,TGTGCCAGCAGCAAAGGACAGAGCAATCAGCCCCAGCATTTT
-,TRBJ2-7,TRBD1,TRBV5-1,CASSLADRGNEQYF,TGCGCCAGCAGCTTAGCGGACAGGGGTAACGAGCAGTACTTC
few,TRBJ1-3,TRBD1,TRBV6-6,CASSFLDRGPGNTIYF,TGTGCCAGCAGTTTTTTAGACAGGGGGCCTGGAAACACCATATATTTT
-,TRBJ2-2,TRBD2,TRBV5-6,CASSLPPGRDTGELFF,TGTGCCAGCAGCTTACCCCCCGGGAGGGACACCGGGGAGCTGTTTTTT
-,TRBJ2-1,TRBD2,TRBV5-1,CASSTGTSGGYNEQFF,TGCGCCAGCAGCACCGGGACTAGCGGGGGGTACAATGAGCAGTTCTTC
-,TRBJ1-4,-,TRBV7-9,CASSGRGGLNEKLFF,TGTGCCAGCAGCGGCCGGGGGGGTCTTAATGAAAAACTGTTTTTT
-,TRBJ1-2,TRBD1,TRBV5-1,CASSLVGTGEYGYTF,TGCGCCAGCAGCTTGGTCGGGACAGGGGAATACGGCTACACCTTC
-,TRBJ2-2,-,TRBV4-2,CASSRIVGANTGELFF,TGTGCCAGCAGCCGAATTGTCGGAGCGAACACCGGGGAGCTGTTTTTT
few,TRBJ1-6,-,TRBV6-5,CAGYQEGSNSPLHF,TGTGCCGGTTACCAAGAGGGCTCGAATTCACCCCTCCACTTT